Following are 21 T cell receptor beta chains from one sample sequenced in a study of shared clonotypes between healthy human individuals. The protocol was immunoSEQ multiplex PCR, while the TCRdb copy is restricted to in-frame clones and leaves out a portion. This repertoire shows more than 2 million clones, approximately 95% found once; its top ten account for 0.1% to 0.15%. Sequencing was performed on naive CD4+ T cells sorted from blood. Specified subset: CD45RA+ positively selected. These receptors were taken from a man between 18 and 35 years old in good health.

This chain's CDR3 is CASSLDVKQSYGYTF. CDR3 DNA: TGTGCCAGCAGCTTAGACGTGAAACAGAGTTATGGCTACACCTTC. V usage is TRBV11-2 and J usage is TRBJ1-2; D remains ambiguous. V gave up 0 bases and J gave up 5 bases, with 13 bases separating them. Germline CDR1 and CDR2: SGHAT and FQNNGV. This CDR3 spans 15 amino acids.

This clone was seen once. The chain employs TRBV27 and TRBJ1-1, with 8 bases that match TRBD1. The CDR3 has 15 residues. Germline V gene lookup returns CDR1 MNHEY and CDR2 SMNVEV (reference sequence). Germline trimming cut 5 bases from V and 4 bases from J; bases unmatched to any gene: 9. CDR3: CASSTQPTGGTEAFF. For the CDR3, the DNA is TGTGCCAGCAGTACTCAACCTACAGGGGGCACTGAAGCTTTCTTT.

In this sample, this clone turned up once. This sequence joins TRBV4-3 and TRBJ1-1; no definite D call. From germline, CDR1 is LGHNA and CDR2 YSLEER. This CDR3 region has 15 residues. V was cut by 4 bases and J by 7 bases, with 19 bases left in between. The CDR3 spells CASSPSLVRRLEAFF. The CDR3, as DNA: TGCGCCAGCAGCCCATCTTTGGTACGGCGACTTGAAGCTTTCTTT.

This clone appeared a single time. This chain connects TRBV27 to TRBJ2-7, with no clear D. Trimming took 9 bases from V and 0 from J, leaving 18 bases between them. Germline-derived CDR1 and CDR2 are MNHEY and SMNVEV (reference sequence). The CDR3 covers 15 residues. CDR3 in DNA: TGTGCCAGTCACTACGATCGACCATACTCCTACGAGCAGTACTTC. As protein: CASHYDRPYSYEQYF.

The chain recombines TRBV18 with TRBJ2-7; 8 bases line up with TRBD1. Germline trimming cut 5 bases from V and 5 bases from J; bases unmatched to any gene: 5. This CDR3 spans 13 amino acids. The germline gives CDR1 KGHSH, CDR2 LQKENI. CDR3 in DNA: TGTGCCAGCTCAGCCGACAGGGGACACGAGCAGTACTTC. Translated, it gives CASSADRGHEQYF. The entire variable domain, with the rest obtained from reference TRBV18 and TRBJ2-7, is as follows: NAGVMQNPRHLVRRRGQEARLRCSPMKGHSHVYWYRQLPEEGLKFMVYLQKENIIDESGMPKERFSAEFPKEGPSILRIQQVVRGDSAAYFCASSADRGHEQYFGPGTRLTVT.

The table lists this clone with a count of one. V gene TRBV7-6 combines with J gene TRBJ1-5; a possible D gene is TRBD1 (5 bases). The CDR3 totals 16 residues. V lost 3 bases and J lost 5, with 17 bases in between. The germline V gene has CDR1 SGHVS and CDR2 FNYEAQ. CDR3 sequence: CASSLMGGTTYQPQHF. The DNA for the CDR3 is TGTGCCAGCAGCTTGATGGGGGGGACGACCTATCAGCCCCAGCATTTT.

The chain links TRBV6-1 to TRBJ2-1; D gene unclear. There are 17 residues in the CDR3. V shed 4 bases and J shed 3 bases, with 19 bases lying between them. CDR1 MNHNS and CDR2 SASEGT come from the germline V gene. The CDR3 reads CASSVPLWGSLYNEQFF. CDR3 in DNA: TGTGCCAGCAGTGTCCCTCTGTGGGGTAGTCTCTACAATGAGCAGTTCTTC.

V gene TRBV6-5 combines with J gene TRBJ2-5; no firm D call. The CDR3 extends over 15 amino acids. Trimming stripped 4 bases from V and 8 bases from J, with 20 bases between. Per germline, CDR1 MNHEY and CDR2 SVGAGI. The CDR3 DNA is TGTGCCAGCAGTTTTCTCCGGGCCCAACATCTTACCCAGTACTTC. Translating it yields CASSFLRAQHLTQYF.

V is TRBV20-1 and J is TRBJ1-2, with D uncertain. CDR1 DFQATT and CDR2 SNEGSKA come from the germline V gene (reference sequence). Between the trimmed V and J ends, which lost 7 bases and 0 bases, there was a span of 6 bases. CDR3 length equals 11 residues. The CDR3 nucleotides read TGCAGTGTCCCGGCTAACTATGGCTACACCTTC. It specifies CSVPANYGYTF.

For the CDR3, the DNA is TGTGCCAGCATGCCACTCAGGGTAAGCGGGTACAATGAGCAGTTCTTC. Protein: CASMPLRVSGYNEQFF. The chain joins TRBV27 to TRBJ2-1, with D possibly matching TRBD2 (6 bases). Per germline, CDR1 MNHEY and CDR2 SMNVEV (reference sequence). This CDR3 comprises 16 residues. V was trimmed by 7 bases and J by 4 bases, leaving 20 bases between them.

The J gene is TRBJ1-6, the V gene TRBV5-6; 8 bases line up with TRBD1. Germline V gives CDR1 SGHDT, CDR2 YYEEEE. The length of the CDR3 is 16 residues. Trimming took 2 bases from V and 7 from J; bases not matched to a gene: 8. In DNA, the CDR3 is TGTGCCAGCAGCTTTGACACAGGGGGAGGGAATTCACCCCTCCACTTT. Translated, it gives CASSFDTGGGNSPLHF.

The V gene is TRBV25-1, the J gene TRBJ2-7; D is unresolved. The V and J ends lost 1 base and 4 bases respectively, with 20 bases between them. This CDR3 is 17 amino acids long. Looked up from germline, CDR1 is MGHDK and CDR2 is SYGVNS. Written as DNA, the CDR3 is TGTGCCAGCAGTGAATCATTTCCCGGCCAGCCCGGGTACGAGCAGTACTTC. Its protein product is CASSESFPGQPGYEQYF.

CDR3 sequence: CASSDTGFGYTF. In DNA, the CDR3 is TGCGCCAGCAGTGACACAGGGTTCGGCTACACCTTC. This rearrangement joins TRBV10-1 to TRBJ1-2, with TRBD1 as a possible D gene (6 bases). Trimming stripped 3 bases from V and 8 bases from J, with 10 bases between. Per the germline V gene, CDR1 is WNHNN and CDR2 is SYGVQD (reference sequence). The CDR3 spans 12 residues.

Worth noting for this clone: Different DNA sequences within this sample yield the same CDR3. This rearrangement joins TRBV5-1 to TRBJ2-3; perhaps D is TRBD1 or TRBD2 (5 bases each). Trimming shortened V by 0 bases and J by 0 bases, and 8 bases separated the two germline ends. Germline CDR1 SGHRS, CDR2 YFSETQ. The CDR3 totals 15 residues. The CDR3 DNA follows: TGCGCCAGCAGCTTGGCCGGGGCGAGCACAGATACGCAGTATTTT. Amino acid sequence: CASSLAGASTDTQYF. Full variable domain (rest looked up from reference TRBV5-1 and TRBJ2-3): KAGVTQTPRYLIKTRGQQVTLSCSPISGHRSVSWYQQTPGQGLQFLFEYFSETQRNKGNFPGRFSGRQFSNSRSEMNVSTLELGDSALYLCASSLAGASTDTQYFGPGTRLTVL.

The CDR3 region is CASSSGTSDYNEQFF. CDR3 nucleotides: TGTGCCAGCAGTTCCGGGACTAGCGATTACAATGAGCAGTTCTTC. The chain uses TRBV2 and TRBJ2-1; 10 bases line up with TRBD2. The ends lost 5 bases at V and 4 bases at J; junction bases unmatched: 5. The germline CDR1 and CDR2 sequences are SNHLY and FYNNEI. The CDR3 runs 15 residues.

The V and J genes are TRBV27 and TRBJ1-6; no clear D gene. The CDR3 runs to 14 residues. The germline CDR1 and CDR2 sequences are MNHEY and SMNVEV (reference sequence). V lost 7 bases and J lost 7, with 14 bases in between. CDR3 DNA: TGTGCCAGCACCCTCGGGGTTCCAAATTCACCCCTCCACTTT. Translating it yields CASTLGVPNSPLHF.

CDR3 region: CASRKLPKGQHNSPLHF. CDR3 bases: TGTGCCAGCAGAAAACTTCCTAAGGGACAGCATAATTCACCCCTCCACTTT. The genes are TRBV21-1 and TRBJ1-6; TRBD1 was called by the table and not checked on the DNA. TRBV21-1 is a documented pseudogene. The CDR3 runs 17 residues.

J is TRBJ1-2 and V is TRBV5-6; D is undetermined. V was cut by 2 bases and J by 8 bases, with 13 bases left in between. In germline, CDR1 is SGHDT, CDR2 YYEEEE. The CDR3 consists of 13 residues. CDR3: CASSFSDGGGYTF. CDR3 bases: TGTGCCAGCAGCTTTTCGGATGGAGGGGGCTACACCTTC.

This clone was counted only a few times. The DNA for the CDR3 is TGTGCCAGTTGGTTGGGCACTGAAGCTTTCTTT. Amino acids: CASWLGTEAFF. The chain uses TRBV27 and TRBJ1-1; D is undetermined. Germline V gene sequence: CDR1 MNHEY, CDR2 SMNVEV (reference sequence). Trimming took 9 bases from V and 4 from J, leaving 9 bases between them. This CDR3 has 11 amino acids.

V is TRBV18 and J is TRBJ2-5; either TRBD1 or TRBD2 may supply D (6 bases each). Germline CDR1 and CDR2: KGHSH and LQKENI. V lost 2 bases and J 2 bases, leaving 15 bases between the germline ends. The CDR3 loop spans 16 amino acids. As DNA, the CDR3 is TGTGCCAGCTCACCAAAGGGGGGAGCTACTCAAGAGACCCAGTACTTC. Translating gives CASSPKGGATQETQYF.

This clone was detected only once. The chain recombines TRBV4-3 with TRBJ2-3; possibly TRBD2 for D (5 bases). The V end lost 0 bases, the J end lost 3 bases, and 19 bases lay between the germline ends. Germline V gene sequence: CDR1 LGHNA, CDR2 YSLEER. CDR3 size: 18 residues. This chain's CDR3 is CASSQEAGLLRVTDTQYF. CDR3 coding DNA: TGCGCCAGCAGCCAAGAGGCGGGTCTCCTGAGGGTGACAGATACGCAGTATTTT.